One sample yielded the 12 T cell receptor beta chains listed below, sequenced in a study of shared clonotypes between healthy human individuals. Profiling relied on immunoSEQ multiplex PCR, and the TCRdb table lists in-frame clones only, not all of them. The sample lists around 510,000 clones, 95% to 96% occurring once. The sample comprised naive CD4+ T cells sorted from blood. Subset indicated: CD45RA+ positively selected. These receptors were taken from a woman in her twenties or thirties in good health.

The chain employs TRBV19 and TRBJ2-7; D gene unclear. CDR1 is LNHDA, CDR2 SQIVND, per germline (reference sequence). CDR3 size: 15 residues. Trimming removed 3 bases at V and 2 bases at J, with 14 bases between. Here the CDR3 DNA reads TGTGCCAGTAGTATTGCTTCCGGGTCCACCTACGAGCAGTACTTC. It specifies CASSIASGSTYEQYF.

The V and J genes are TRBV6-1 and TRBJ1-5; the D is unclear. This CDR3 spans 15 amino acids. V was cut by 8 bases and J by 5 bases, with 19 bases left in between. Germline V gives CDR1 MNHNS, CDR2 SASEGT. The CDR3 here is CASATGIGPYQPQHF. The CDR3 bases are TGTGCCAGCGCAACCGGCATTGGGCCATATCAGCCCCAGCATTTT.

The J gene is TRBJ2-7, the V gene TRBV7-9, with 9 bases that match TRBD1. Per germline, CDR1 SEHNR and CDR2 FQNEAQ (reference sequence). V gave up 4 bases and J gave up 2 bases; unmatched junction bases: 9. CDR3 length: 16 amino acids. The CDR3 coding sequence is TGTGCCAGCAGCTCAATCCTGACAGGGGGTACCTACGAGCAGTACTTC. Residues: CASSSILTGGTYEQYF. Supplemented by reference TRBV7-9 and TRBJ2-7, the full variable domain reads DTGVSQNPRHKITKRGQNVTFRCDPISEHNRLYWYRQTLGQGPEFLTYFQNEAQLEKSRLLSDRFSAERPKGSFSTLEIQRTEQGDSAMYLCASSSILTGGTYEQYFGPGTRLTVT.

The rearrangement uses TRBV4-1 and TRBJ2-1; perhaps TRBD1 as D (6 bases). V dropped 1 base and J dropped 5 bases, with 12 bases sitting between them. Germline CDR1 and CDR2: MGHRA and YSYEKL. The CDR3 sequence is 15 residues long. CDR3 DNA: TGCGCCAGCAGCCAAGGGCAACAGGGTCACAATGAGCAGTTCTTC. Protein product: CASSQGQQGHNEQFF.

This clone showed up just once. The chain links TRBV10-3 to TRBJ1-5, with a possible D match to TRBD1 (6 bases). The CDR3 is made up of 15 amino acids. V lost 4 bases and J lost 4, with 14 bases in between. Germline V gene lookup returns CDR1 ENHRY and CDR2 SYGVKD. As DNA, the CDR3 is TGTGCCATCAGTGGTACAGGGTCGGGGAATCAGCCCCAGCATTTT. It specifies CAISGTGSGNQPQHF.

The rearrangement uses TRBV29-1 and TRBJ1-1, with a possible D match to TRBD1 (6 bases). Per the germline V gene, CDR1 is SQVTM and CDR2 is ANQGSEA. Trimming took off 7 bases at V and 10 bases at J, with 19 bases between the two ends. CDR3 size: 12 residues. CDR3 nucleotides: TGCAGCGGATATGACAGGCGAGTTGGAGCTTTCTTT. Its translation is CSGYDRRVGAFF. Together with reference TRBV29-1 and TRBJ1-1, the CDR3 gives the full variable domain: SAVISQKPSRDICQRGTSLTIQCQVDSQVTMMFWYRQQPGQSLTLIATANQGSEATYESGFVIDKFPISRPNLTFSTLTVSNMSPEDSSIYLCSGYDRRVGAFFGQGTRLTVV.

The rearrangement joins TRBV27 to TRBJ2-1; TRBD2 aligns across 16 bases. CDR3 length: 21 amino acids. Germline V gene sequence: CDR1 MNHEY, CDR2 SMNVEV (reference sequence). The V segment lost 1 base and the J segment 6 bases; nucleotides outside the gene matches: 15. The CDR3 bases are TGTGCCAGCAGTTTATTAGCATCCGGGACTAGCGGGAGGGCATTCTCCAATGAGCAGTTCTTC. Residues: CASSLLASGTSGRAFSNEQFF.

The V and J genes are TRBV19 and TRBJ1-5; 8 bases match TRBD1. Looked up from germline, CDR1 is LNHDA and CDR2 is SQIVND (reference sequence). V dropped 2 bases and J dropped 5; count of bases not matched to a gene: 5. The CDR3 loop spans 15 amino acids. For the CDR3, the DNA is TGTGCCAGTAGTATAAGGTCAGGGGGCCATCAGCCCCAGCATTTT. Translation: CASSIRSGGHQPQHF.

The chain has TRBV7-9 and TRBJ1-1; TRBD1 aligns across 10 bases. The J segment lost 3 bases and the V segment lost 7 bases, leaving 5 bases of the junction unmatched. In germline, CDR1 is SEHNR, CDR2 FQNEAQ (reference sequence). The length of the CDR3 is 14 residues. The CDR3 DNA reads TGTGCCAGCACCCGACAGGGGGCTCACACTGAAGCTTTCTTT. It encodes CASTRQGAHTEAFF.

The V call is TRBV5-4, the J call TRBJ2-5; D is uncertain. The V gene's germline CDR1 is SGHNT and CDR2 YYREEE (reference sequence). This CDR3 is 16 amino acids long. V dropped 3 bases and J dropped 4 bases, with 19 bases sitting between them. The CDR3 is CASSSSLIGSRETQYF. CDR3 in DNA: TGTGCCAGCAGCTCCTCCTTAATTGGTAGCCGAGAGACCCAGTACTTC.

The chain is built from TRBV7-9 and TRBJ1-2, with D uncertain. The CDR3 extends over 11 amino acids. The germline gives CDR1 SEHNR, CDR2 FQNEAQ (reference sequence). V was cut by 5 bases and J by 9 bases, with 10 bases left in between. The CDR3 loop is CASSGTESYTF. CDR3 coding DNA: TGTGCCAGCAGCGGCACAGAGAGCTACACCTTC.

CDR3 residues: CASRTGTSGTDTQYF. CDR3 bases: TGCGCCAGCAGAACCGGGACTAGCGGAACAGATACGCAGTATTTT. The chain employs TRBV5-1 and TRBJ2-3; 11 bases fit TRBD2. J gave up 3 bases and V 5 bases, and 5 bases lay outside the gene matches. Germline V lookup: CDR1 SGHRS, CDR2 YFSETQ. This CDR3 is built from 15 residues.